The entry that follows covers one T cell receptor (beta chain) sequence. The record originates from a study of T-cell memory formation after mild COVID-19. Study details: TCR clusters were largely donor specific.

V lost 1 base and J lost 1; bases outside the gene matches: 0. The CDR3 sequence is 15 residues long. The germline CDR1 and CDR2 sequences are LNHDA and SQIVND (reference sequence). TCRdb reprocessed the 5' RACE reads with MiXCR, giving one entry per CDR3 protein. The data contain 410,000 or so distinct CDR3 sequences, about a quarter of them singletons. The source of this sequence is an adult woman who had mild COVID-19 (a few samples of this study predate the infection). Cell type and time point are not known. Sequencing was done on a sample of PBMCs or a T cell subset sorted from them (not recorded which). The chain combines TRBV19 with TRBJ2-5; 10 bases map to TRBD2. CDR3: CASSIGTSGQETQYF. The CDR3 DNA sequence: TGTGCCAGTAGTATAGGGACTAGCGGCCAAGAGACCCAGTACTTC.